The sequence of this T cell receptor beta chain was determined in a study of shared clonotypes between healthy human individuals. Overall study: CD8 memory received one plate per donor, CD8 naive two, CD4 memory three and CD4 naive three.

Here immunoSEQ multiplex PCR was the method, and the copy in TCRdb shows in-frame clones only, minus some. The sample shows 800,000 to 1,200,000 clones, around 78% of them seen only once. Germline V gene data show CDR1 as SEHNR and CDR2 as FQNEAQ (reference sequence). The V and J ends lost 2 bases and 5 bases respectively, with 9 bases between them. This CDR3 region has 13 residues. What was sequenced was memory CD4+ T cells from PBMCs. Stated subset: CD45RA-negative fraction. The V gene is TRBV7-9, the J gene TRBJ1-1; D remains ambiguous. The TCR originated in a man between 18 and 29 years old in good health. Some clones in this sample may be carry-over from other donors' samples. CDR3 nucleotides: TGTGCCAGCAGCTTATCAAGGTGGACTGAAGCTTTCTTT. This gives the protein CASSLSRWTEAFF.